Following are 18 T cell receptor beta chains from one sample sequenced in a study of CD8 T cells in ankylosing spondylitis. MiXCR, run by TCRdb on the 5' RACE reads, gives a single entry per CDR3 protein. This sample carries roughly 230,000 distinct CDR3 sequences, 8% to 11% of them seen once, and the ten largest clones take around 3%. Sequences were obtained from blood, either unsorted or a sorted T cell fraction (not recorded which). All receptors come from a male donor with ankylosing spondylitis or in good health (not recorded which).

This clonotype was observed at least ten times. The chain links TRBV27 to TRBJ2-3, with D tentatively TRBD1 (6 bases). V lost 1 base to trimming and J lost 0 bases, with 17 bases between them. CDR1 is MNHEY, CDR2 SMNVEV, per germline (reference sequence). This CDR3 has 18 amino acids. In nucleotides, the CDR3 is TGTGCCAGCAGTTTATGGCCGTCAGGGGCTCCTAGCACAGATACGCAGTATTTT. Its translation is CASSLWPSGAPSTDTQYF.

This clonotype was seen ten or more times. The CDR3, as DNA: TGTGCCAGAACAGGGGGCGGCGGGTACGAGCAGTACTTC. It encodes CARTGGGGYEQYF. The rearrangement links TRBV19 to TRBJ2-7, with 9 bases that match TRBD1. V lost 9 bases and J lost 4; bases outside the gene matches: 7. Germline values: CDR1 LNHDA, CDR2 SQIVND (reference sequence). CDR3 length: 13 residues.

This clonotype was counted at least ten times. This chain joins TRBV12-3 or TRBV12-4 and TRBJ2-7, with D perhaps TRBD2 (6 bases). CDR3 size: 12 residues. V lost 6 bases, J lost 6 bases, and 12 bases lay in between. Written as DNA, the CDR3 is TGTGCCAGCAGCCTCGGGGGTTGCGAGCAGTACTTC. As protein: CASSLGGCEQYF.

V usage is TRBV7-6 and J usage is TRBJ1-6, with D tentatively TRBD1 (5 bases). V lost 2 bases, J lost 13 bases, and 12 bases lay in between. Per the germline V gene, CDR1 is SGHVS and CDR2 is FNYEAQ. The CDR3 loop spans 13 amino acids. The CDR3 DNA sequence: TGTGCCAGCAGCTTAAGTACAGGCGCCCCCCTCCACTTT. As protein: CASSLSTGAPLHF.

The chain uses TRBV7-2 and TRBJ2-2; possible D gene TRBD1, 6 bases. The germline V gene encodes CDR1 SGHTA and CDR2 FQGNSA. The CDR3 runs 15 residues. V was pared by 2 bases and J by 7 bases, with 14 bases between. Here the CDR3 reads CASSLSQGLGGELFF. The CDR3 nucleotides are TGTGCCAGCAGCTTATCACAGGGATTGGGCGGGGAGCTGTTTTTT. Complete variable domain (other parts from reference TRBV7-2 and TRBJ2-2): GAGVSQSPSNKVTEKGKDVELRCDPISGHTALYWYRQSLGQGLEFLIYFQGNSAPDKSGLPSDRFSAERTGGSVSTLTIQRTQQEDSAVYLCASSLSQGLGGELFFGEGSRLTVL.

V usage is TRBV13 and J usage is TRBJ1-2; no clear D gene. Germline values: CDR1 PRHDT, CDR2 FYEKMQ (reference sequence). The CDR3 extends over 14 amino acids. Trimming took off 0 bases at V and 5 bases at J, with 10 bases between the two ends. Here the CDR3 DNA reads TGTGCCAGCAGCTTAGGAGCTTGGAATTATGGCTACACCTTC. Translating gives CASSLGAWNYGYTF.

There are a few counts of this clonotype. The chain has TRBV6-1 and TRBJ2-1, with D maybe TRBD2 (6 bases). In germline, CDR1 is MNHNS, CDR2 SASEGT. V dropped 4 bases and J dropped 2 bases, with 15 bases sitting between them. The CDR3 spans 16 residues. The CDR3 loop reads CASSGLGGGAYNEQFF. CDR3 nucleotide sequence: TGTGCCAGCAGTGGACTCGGGGGTGGCGCCTACAATGAGCAGTTCTTC.

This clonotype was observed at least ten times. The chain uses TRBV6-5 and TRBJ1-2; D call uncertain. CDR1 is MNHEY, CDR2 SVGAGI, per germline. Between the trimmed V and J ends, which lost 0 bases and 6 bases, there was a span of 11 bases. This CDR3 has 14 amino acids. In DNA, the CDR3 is TGTGCCAGCAGTTACTCCCCAGGATCCAATGGCTACACCTTC. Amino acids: CASSYSPGSNGYTF.

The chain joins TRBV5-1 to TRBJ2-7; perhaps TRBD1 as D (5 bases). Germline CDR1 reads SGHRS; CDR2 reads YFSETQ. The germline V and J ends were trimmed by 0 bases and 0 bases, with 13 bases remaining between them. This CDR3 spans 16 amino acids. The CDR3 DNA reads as TGCGCCAGCAGCTTGGCTTACCAAGGGGCCTCCTACGAGCAGTACTTC. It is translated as CASSLAYQGASYEQYF. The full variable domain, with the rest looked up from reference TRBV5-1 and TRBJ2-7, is KAGVTQTPRYLIKTRGQQVTLSCSPISGHRSVSWYQQTPGQGLQFLFEYFSETQRNKGNFPGRFSGRQFSNSRSEMNVSTLELGDSALYLCASSLAYQGASYEQYFGPGTRLTVT.

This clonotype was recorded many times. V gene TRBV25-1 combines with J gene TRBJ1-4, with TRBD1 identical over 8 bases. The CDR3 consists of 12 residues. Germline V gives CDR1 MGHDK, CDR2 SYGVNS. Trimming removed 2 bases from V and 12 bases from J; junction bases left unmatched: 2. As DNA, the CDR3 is TGTGCCAGCAGTGAAGGGACAGGAGAACTGTTTTTT. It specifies CASSEGTGELFF. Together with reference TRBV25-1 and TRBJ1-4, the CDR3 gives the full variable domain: EADIYQTPRYLVIGTGKKITLECSQTMGHDKMYWYQQDPGMELHLIHYSYGVNSTEKGDLSSESTVSRIRTEHFPLTLESARPSHTSQYLCASSEGTGELFFGSGTQLSVL.

Here the CDR3 reads CASSGAGDEAFF. CDR3 nucleotide sequence: TGTGCCAGCAGCGGAGCGGGGGATGAAGCTTTCTTT. The rearrangement links TRBV5-6 to TRBJ1-1; D is possibly TRBD1 (5 bases). There are 12 residues in the CDR3. Germline V gene sequence: CDR1 SGHDT, CDR2 YYEEEE. Trimming shortened V by 4 bases and J by 7 bases, and 11 bases separated the two germline ends.

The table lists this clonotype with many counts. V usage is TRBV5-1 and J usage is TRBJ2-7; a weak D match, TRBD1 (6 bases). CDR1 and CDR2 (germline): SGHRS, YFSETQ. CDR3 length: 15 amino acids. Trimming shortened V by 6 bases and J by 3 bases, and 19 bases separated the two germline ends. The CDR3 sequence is CASTEAQGAHYEQYF. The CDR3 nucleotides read TGCGCCAGCACCGAAGCACAGGGTGCCCACTACGAGCAGTACTTC.

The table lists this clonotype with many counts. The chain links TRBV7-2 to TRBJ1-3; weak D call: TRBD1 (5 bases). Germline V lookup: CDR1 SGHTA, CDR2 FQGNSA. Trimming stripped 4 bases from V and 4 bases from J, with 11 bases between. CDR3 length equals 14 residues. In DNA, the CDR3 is TGTGCCAGCAGCTGGGACCCTTCCGGAAACACCATATATTTT. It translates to CASSWDPSGNTIYF.

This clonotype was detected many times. The CDR3 sequence is CASSLDYNSYEQYF. CDR3 coding DNA: TGCGCCAGCAGCTTGGACTACAACTCCTACGAGCAGTACTTC. The chain combines TRBV5-1 with TRBJ2-7; D is ambiguous. CDR3 length: 14 amino acids. Germline CDR1 reads SGHRS; CDR2 reads YFSETQ. V was clipped by 0 bases and J by 0 bases, with 7 bases between them.

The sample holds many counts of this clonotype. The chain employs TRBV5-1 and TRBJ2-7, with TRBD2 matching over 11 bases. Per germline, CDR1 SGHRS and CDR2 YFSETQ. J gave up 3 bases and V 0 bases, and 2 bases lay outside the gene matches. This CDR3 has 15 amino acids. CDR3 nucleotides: TGCGCCAGCAGCTTGGAGGGACTAGCGGACTACGAGCAGTACTTC. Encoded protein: CASSLEGLADYEQYF. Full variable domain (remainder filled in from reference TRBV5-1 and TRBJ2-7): KAGVTQTPRYLIKTRGQQVTLSCSPISGHRSVSWYQQTPGQGLQFLFEYFSETQRNKGNFPGRFSGRQFSNSRSEMNVSTLELGDSALYLCASSLEGLADYEQYFGPGTRLTVT.

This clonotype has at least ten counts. The CDR3 DNA follows: TGTGCCAGCAGCCCTACAGGGGGCTGGGAGCAGTACTTC. Amino acids: CASSPTGGWEQYF. This chain uses TRBV7-9 with TRBJ2-7, with 9 positions matching TRBD1. Losses at the gene ends were 5 bases for V and 7 bases for J; bases not matched to a gene: 6. Germline lookup yields CDR1 SEHNR and CDR2 FQNEAQ (reference sequence). This CDR3 contains 13 residues. The variable domain in full, with the rest retrieved from reference TRBV7-9 and TRBJ2-7, is DTGVSQNPRHKITKRGQNVTFRCDPISEHNRLYWYRQTLGQGPEFLTYFQNEAQLEKSRLLSDRFSAERPKGSFSTLEIQRTEQGDSAMYLCASSPTGGWEQYFGPGTRLTVT.

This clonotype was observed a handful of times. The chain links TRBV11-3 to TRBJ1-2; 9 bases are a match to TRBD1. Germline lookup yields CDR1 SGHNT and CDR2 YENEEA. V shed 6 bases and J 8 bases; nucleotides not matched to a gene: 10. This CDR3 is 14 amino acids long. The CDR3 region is CASSRDREWKGYTF. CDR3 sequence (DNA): TGTGCCAGCAGTCGGGACAGGGAATGGAAGGGCTACACCTTC.

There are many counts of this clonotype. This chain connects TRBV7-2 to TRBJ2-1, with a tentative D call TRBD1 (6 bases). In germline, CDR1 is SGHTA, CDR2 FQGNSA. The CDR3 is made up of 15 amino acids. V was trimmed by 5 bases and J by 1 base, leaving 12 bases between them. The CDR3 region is CASSGKQGSYNEQFF. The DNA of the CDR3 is TGTGCCAGCAGCGGGAAGCAGGGGTCCTACAATGAGCAGTTCTTC.